The T cell receptor (beta chain) described here comes from a study of a mutant IDH1 vaccine in newly diagnosed glioma. At the level of the study: Across weeks 1, 3, 5, 7, 11, 15, 19 and 23, patients received a vaccination each time, eight in all. Receipt of radiotherapy, temozolomide, or both preceded the study, and most received both.

This sample's time point: week 11, during vaccination. One vaccine dose held 300 ug of mutant IDH1 20-mer peptide and came with topical imiquimod. Note on this clone: Its antigen is unknown.

The data were produced by immunoSEQ multiplex PCR, yet TCRdb's version contains in-frame clones alone and is incomplete. The data show around 60,000 clones, 65% to 85% seen once. Germline CDR1 is MGHDK and CDR2 is SYGVNS. The length of the CDR3 is 16 residues. The ends were cut back, 4 bases at V and 0 bases at J, with 12 bases in the middle. The specimen comprised PBMCs, sampled from a glioma patient whose treatment included an IDH1 peptide vaccine. This TCR came from a woman aged 45-60 years with glioma. The chain uses TRBV25-1 and TRBJ1-4; D possibly corresponds to TRBD1 (6 bases). The CDR3 sequence: CASSGQGLPTNEKLFF. In nucleotides, the CDR3 is TGTGCCAGCAGTGGTCAGGGGCTGCCAACTAATGAAAAACTGTTTTTT.